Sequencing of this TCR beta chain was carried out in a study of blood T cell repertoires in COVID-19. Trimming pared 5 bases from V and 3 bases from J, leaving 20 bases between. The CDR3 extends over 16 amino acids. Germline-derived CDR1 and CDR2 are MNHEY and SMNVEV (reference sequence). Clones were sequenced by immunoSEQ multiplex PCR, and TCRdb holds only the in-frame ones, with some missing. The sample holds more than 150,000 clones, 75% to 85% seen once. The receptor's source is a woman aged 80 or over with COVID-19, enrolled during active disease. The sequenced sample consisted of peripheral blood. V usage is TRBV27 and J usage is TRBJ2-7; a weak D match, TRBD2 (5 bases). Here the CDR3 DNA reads TGTGCCAGCAGTCCCCTGAGGGTTACGGCCGGCTACGAGCAGTACTTC. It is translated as CASSPLRVTAGYEQYF.